Listed here are 15 T cell receptor beta chains from one sample, sequenced in a study of OX40 agonist ivuxolimab in advanced cancers. The method was immunoSEQ multiplex PCR; TCRdb's version includes in-frame clones alone and lacks a portion of them. This sample has about 71,000 clones, with about 94% found just once. This sample comprised CD4+ or CD8+ T cells sorted from blood, obtained in a trial of the OX40 agonist ivuxolimab. These receptors were taken from an adult with an advanced solid tumor such as melanoma, head and neck, liver or kidney cancer.

V is TRBV6-1 and J is TRBJ1-2, with 7 bases lining up with TRBD1. V gave up 2 bases and J gave up 4 bases; unmatched junction bases: 7. The CDR3 extends over 15 amino acids. The V gene's germline CDR1 is MNHNS and CDR2 SASEGT. The CDR3 is CASSESNRGPYGYTF. CDR3 bases: TGTGCCAGCAGTGAATCCAACAGGGGACCCTATGGCTACACCTTC.

This sequence joins TRBV4-3 and TRBJ2-2; 8 nucleotides align to TRBD2. The CDR3 runs to 17 residues. Unmatched junction bases numbered 3, after V lost 0 bases and J lost 0 bases. Germline CDR1 and CDR2: LGHNA and YSLEER. The CDR3 loop is CASSQDPAGANTGELFF. DNA for the CDR3: TGCGCCAGCAGCCAAGACCCAGCGGGAGCGAACACCGGGGAGCTGTTTTTT.

This clone occurred once. CDR3 residues: CASSTGTGGYEQYF. The CDR3 DNA is TGTGCCAGCAGCACCGGGACAGGGGGATACGAGCAGTACTTC. The chain employs TRBV11-2 and TRBJ2-7; 11 bases fit TRBD1. Germline V gene sequence: CDR1 SGHAT, CDR2 FQNNGV. Trimming took 5 bases from V and 4 from J; bases not matched to a gene: 4. The CDR3 has 14 residues. The complete variable domain, with remaining parts taken from reference TRBV11-2 and TRBJ2-7, reads EAGVAQSPRYKIIEKRQSVAFWCNPISGHATLYWYQQILGQGPKLLIQFQNNGVVDDSQLPKDRFSAERLKGVDSTLKIQPAKLEDSAVYLCASSTGTGGYEQYFGPGTRLTVT.

V usage is TRBV14 and J usage is TRBJ2-7, with 7 bases lining up with TRBD1. The CDR3 consists of 15 residues. V lost 4 bases to trimming and J lost 2 bases; unmatched junction nucleotides: 8. The germline V gene encodes CDR1 SGHDN and CDR2 FVKESK. The DNA of the CDR3 is TGTGCCAGCAGCCCCTGGACAGGTACGACCTACGAGCAGTACTTC. This encodes CASSPWTGTTYEQYF.

The chain couples TRBV7-9 to TRBJ2-3; 11 nucleotides match TRBD2. Germline V gives CDR1 SEHNR, CDR2 FQNEAQ (reference sequence). V was pared by 5 bases and J by 0 bases, with 7 bases of the junction left unmatched. This CDR3 region has 17 residues. The CDR3 bases are TGTGCCAGCAGCCCCCAGACTAGCGGGACTAGCACAGATACGCAGTATTTT. Protein sequence: CASSPQTSGTSTDTQYF.

CDR3 sequence: CASSYTGLAGGGATDTQYF. DNA for the CDR3: TGTGCCAGCAGCTATACGGGACTAGCGGGAGGAGGGGCCACAGATACGCAGTATTTT. V and J are TRBV9 and TRBJ2-3; 15 positions match TRBD2. Per the germline V gene, CDR1 is SGDLS and CDR2 is YYNGEE. Losses at the gene ends were 4 bases for V and 2 bases for J; bases not matched to a gene: 11. This CDR3 has 19 residues.

The rearrangement links TRBV12-5 to TRBJ2-3; 10 bases match TRBD1. The CDR3 is 21 residues long. CDR1 is LGHNT and CDR2 is FRNRAP in the germline V gene. J lost 2 bases, V lost 3 bases, and 20 bases had no gene match. CDR3 loop: CASGFNLPGQGPRFLTDTQYF. CDR3 nucleotide sequence: TGTGCTAGTGGTTTCAATTTACCGGGACAGGGGCCCCGTTTTCTCACAGATACGCAGTATTTT.

The V and J genes are TRBV4-3 and TRBJ1-1; unclear D gene. The V end was cut by 1 base, the J end by 4 bases, with 13 bases between. The CDR3 is 15 residues long. Germline lookup yields CDR1 LGHNA and CDR2 YSLEER. The CDR3 reads CASSQGRFLGTEAFF. The CDR3 DNA reads as TGCGCCAGCAGCCAAGGGCGTTTCTTAGGCACTGAAGCTTTCTTT.

This chain uses TRBV11-1 with TRBJ2-1; 9 bases match TRBD1. V was clipped by 5 bases and J by 9 bases; unmatched bases: 11. The CDR3 is made up of 15 amino acids. Per the germline V gene, CDR1 is SGHAT and CDR2 is FQDESV (reference sequence). This CDR3 is CASSDSPGQGVEQFF. Here the CDR3 DNA reads TGTGCCAGCAGCGATTCTCCGGGACAGGGTGTTGAGCAGTTCTTC.

The V gene is TRBV29-1, the J gene TRBJ2-7, with D perhaps TRBD1 or TRBD2 (7 bases each). V was cut by 4 bases and J by 7 bases, with 17 bases left in between. CDR1 is SQVTM and CDR2 is ANQGSEA in the germline V gene. The CDR3 sequence is 13 residues long. The CDR3 DNA reads as TGCAGCGTTGTGCCGGGGGGCAGGGGGGAGCAGTACTTC. Translation: CSVVPGGRGEQYF.

V is TRBV19 and J is TRBJ1-5; D is uncertain. Trimming pared 3 bases from V and 0 bases from J, leaving 9 bases between. The CDR3 totals 15 residues. Looked up from germline, CDR1 is LNHDA and CDR2 is SQIVND (reference sequence). This CDR3 is CASSIPGDSNQPQHF. The CDR3 region has the DNA TGTGCCAGTAGTATCCCCGGGGATAGCAATCAGCCCCAGCATTTT.

This clone was observed once. This sequence joins TRBV5-4 and TRBJ2-5, with no clear D. There are 15 residues in the CDR3. The germline V gene encodes CDR1 SGHNT and CDR2 YYREEE (reference sequence). With 4 bases removed from V and 0 bases from J, the gap between germline ends came to 13 bases. CDR3 sequence reads: CASSPKVADQETQYF. DNA for the CDR3: TGTGCCAGCAGCCCCAAGGTGGCGGACCAAGAGACCCAGTACTTC. The whole variable domain, filled in from reference TRBV5-4 and TRBJ2-5, reads ETGVTQSPTHLIKTRGQQVTLRCSSQSGHNTVSWYQQALGQGPQFIFQYYREEENGRGNFPPRFSGLQFPNYSSELNVNALELDDSALYLCASSPKVADQETQYFGPGTRLLVL.

The count of this clone is one. The chain is built from TRBV7-9 and TRBJ2-5; D is uncertain. V lost 1 base and J 1 base, leaving 7 bases between the germline ends. This CDR3 spans 14 amino acids. Germline V lookup: CDR1 SEHNR, CDR2 FQNEAQ (reference sequence). CDR3 residues: CASSLVQSQETQYF. The CDR3, as DNA: TGTGCCAGCAGCTTAGTCCAGAGCCAAGAGACCCAGTACTTC.

The CDR3 region has the DNA TGTGCCAGCAGCTTATATAAGACCCAGTACTTC. Protein product: CASSLYKTQYF. The chain links TRBV11-2 to TRBJ2-5; D remains unclear. Germline V gives CDR1 SGHAT, CDR2 FQNNGV. Between the trimmed V and J ends, which lost 2 bases and 6 bases, there was a span of 4 bases. The CDR3 loop spans 11 amino acids.

This clone was observed a single time. The gene calls are TRBV6-1 and TRBJ2-7; D unclear. Trimming took 8 bases from V and 0 from J, leaving 14 bases between them. CDR1 and CDR2 from the germline V gene are MNHNS and SASEGT. This CDR3 contains 14 residues. The DNA of the CDR3 is TGTGCCAGCCGCAAACGGTCAGACTCCTACGAGCAGTACTTC. Amino acid sequence: CASRKRSDSYEQYF.